The 14 T cell receptor beta chains below all came from one sample that was sequenced in a study of T cell repertoires in cytomegalovirus infection. TCRdb called the reads again in MiXCR, with one record for every CDR3 protein. Of some 77,000 distinct CDR3 sequences listed, 3.7% are singletons. The sequenced sample was PBMCs. Every receptor here comes from a human donor in good health (CMV status not recorded). Some clones in this sample may be carry-over from other donors' samples.

The V call is TRBV18, the J call TRBJ2-7; maybe TRBD2 (5 bases). V lost 4 bases and J lost 0, with 13 bases in between. This CDR3 comprises 15 residues. CDR1 and CDR2 from the germline V gene are KGHSH and LQKENI. The CDR3 protein is CASSQDTGLSYEQYF. The CDR3 DNA reads as TGTGCCAGCTCACAGGATACCGGACTCTCCTACGAGCAGTACTTC.

V usage is TRBV4-1 and J usage is TRBJ1-6; D gene unclear. Germline CDR1 reads MGHRA; CDR2 reads YSYEKL. V was clipped by 2 bases and J by 6 bases, with 14 bases between them. This CDR3 contains 16 residues. The CDR3 DNA follows: TGCGCCAGCAGCCAAACTGAACAGAACTTTAATTCACCCCTCCACTTT. Residues: CASSQTEQNFNSPLHF.

This clonotype was observed at least ten times. This sequence joins TRBV4-1 and TRBJ1-2, with no clear D. V was clipped by 0 bases and J by 4 bases, with 9 bases between them. CDR3 length: 14 residues. Germline CDR1 reads MGHRA; CDR2 reads YSYEKL. The CDR3 is CASSQDLASYGYTF. The CDR3 coding sequence is TGCGCCAGCAGCCAAGATCTAGCCTCCTATGGCTACACCTTC.

Many counts were recorded for this clonotype. The chain employs TRBV28 and TRBJ2-5; possibly TRBD1 or TRBD2 for D (5 bases each). The germline V and J ends were trimmed by 3 bases and 7 bases, with 27 bases remaining between them. The CDR3 consists of 18 residues. CDR1 is MDHEN, CDR2 SYDVKM, per germline. CDR3 nucleotide sequence: TGTGCCAGCAGTTTTCAGGGACCATCCGTCAGGGTAGGAGGGACCCAGTACTTC. Translated, it gives CASSFQGPSVRVGGTQYF.

This clonotype was picked up many times. J is TRBJ2-7 and V is TRBV6-5; maybe TRBD1 (6 bases). The germline V and J ends were trimmed by 6 bases and 1 base, with 13 bases remaining between them. CDR1 and CDR2 (germline): MNHEY, SVGAGI. The CDR3 is made up of 14 amino acids. This CDR3 reads CASRSGQRSYEQYF. CDR3 DNA: TGTGCCAGCAGATCGGGACAACGTTCCTACGAGCAGTACTTC.

This clonotype showed up many times. The rearrangement links TRBV7-2 to TRBJ1-1; 9 bases fit TRBD1. V lost 6 bases and J lost 0; bases outside the gene matches: 2. This CDR3 has 14 residues. Germline-derived CDR1 and CDR2 are SGHTA and FQGNSA. Here the CDR3 reads CASRRTGVNTEAFF. As DNA, the CDR3 is TGTGCCAGCAGACGGACAGGGGTGAACACTGAAGCTTTCTTT.

In this sample, this clonotype turned up many times. The rearrangement joins TRBV7-8 to TRBJ2-7, with TRBD2 identical over 11 bases. V trimming: 5 bases; J trimming: 7 bases; junction bases outside the gene matches: 13. The germline V gene has CDR1 SGHVS and CDR2 FQNEAQ. There are 16 residues in the CDR3. CDR3 sequence reads: CASSGGGTSGKIEQYF. Here the CDR3 DNA reads TGTGCCAGCAGCGGCGGCGGGACTAGCGGAAAGATAGAGCAGTACTTC. Variable domain in full (rest from reference TRBV7-8 and TRBJ2-7): GAGVSQSPRYKVAKRGQDVALRCDPISGHVSLFWYQQALGQGPEFLTYFQNEAQLDKSGLPSDRFFAERPEGSVSTLKIQRTQQEDSAVYLCASSGGGTSGKIEQYFGPGTRLTVT.

This clonotype occurred many times. The gene calls are TRBV4-3 and TRBJ1-2; the D is unclear. The CDR3 totals 17 residues. The germline gives CDR1 LGHNA, CDR2 YSLEER. Trimming shortened V by 0 bases and J by 4 bases, and 18 bases separated the two germline ends. CDR3 loop: CASSQDWRQETRYGYTF. The DNA of the CDR3 is TGCGCCAGCAGCCAAGATTGGCGGCAGGAGACCCGCTATGGCTACACCTTC.

Many counts were recorded for this clonotype. The chain has TRBV19 and TRBJ2-6, with TRBD1 identical over 8 bases. Germline CDR1 LNHDA, CDR2 SQIVND (reference sequence). The CDR3 is 16 amino acids. V was clipped by 6 bases and J by 2 bases; unmatched bases: 6. CDR3 region: CASSGQGIPGANVLTF. The CDR3 DNA is TGTGCCAGTAGCGGACAGGGAATCCCTGGGGCCAACGTCCTGACTTTC.

This clonotype showed up many times. This chain links TRBV20-1 with TRBJ2-7, with 13 positions matching TRBD2. Trimming cost V 6 bases and J 2 bases; bases outside gene matches: 7. The germline V gene has CDR1 DFQATT and CDR2 SNEGSKA (reference sequence). This CDR3 contains 15 residues. CDR3 loop: CSAQLAGGITYEQYF. In DNA form, the CDR3 reads TGCAGTGCCCAACTAGCGGGGGGGATCACCTACGAGCAGTACTTC.

There are many counts of this clonotype. The rearrangement links TRBV7-9 to TRBJ2-7, with D uncertain. V was trimmed by 0 bases and J by 0 bases, leaving 6 bases between them. CDR1 and CDR2 from the germline V gene are SEHNR and FQNEAQ (reference sequence). The CDR3 runs 14 residues. Here the CDR3 reads CASSLAADSYEQYF. The CDR3 bases are TGTGCCAGCAGCTTAGCGGCAGACTCCTACGAGCAGTACTTC.

This clonotype was observed at least ten times. This chain links TRBV29-1 with TRBJ1-4; D is ambiguous. CDR1 SQVTM and CDR2 ANQGSEA come from the germline V gene. V was clipped by 6 bases and J by 4 bases, with 9 bases between them. The CDR3 runs to 12 residues. CDR3 sequence: CSVRGFNEKLFF. The CDR3 DNA follows: TGCAGCGTACGAGGGTTTAATGAAAAACTGTTTTTT.

This clonotype occurred many times. The chain is built from TRBV28 and TRBJ1-1; D unclear. Germline V CDR1 and CDR2: MDHEN, SYDVKM. CDR3 length equals 14 residues. V dropped 2 bases and J dropped 3 bases, with 10 bases sitting between them. The CDR3 loop is CASSLVRDYTEAFF. DNA for the CDR3: TGTGCCAGCAGTTTAGTACGGGATTACACTGAAGCTTTCTTT.

This clonotype has ten or more counts. The chain couples TRBV19 to TRBJ1-5; the match to TRBD1 covers 7 bases. Germline CDR1 is LNHDA and CDR2 is SQIVND (reference sequence). V lost 4 bases to trimming and J lost 12 bases; unmatched junction nucleotides: 6. This CDR3 contains 12 residues. The CDR3 bases are TGTGCCAGTAGTAGAAGACAGGGTAACCAGCATTTT. It specifies CASSRRQGNQHF.